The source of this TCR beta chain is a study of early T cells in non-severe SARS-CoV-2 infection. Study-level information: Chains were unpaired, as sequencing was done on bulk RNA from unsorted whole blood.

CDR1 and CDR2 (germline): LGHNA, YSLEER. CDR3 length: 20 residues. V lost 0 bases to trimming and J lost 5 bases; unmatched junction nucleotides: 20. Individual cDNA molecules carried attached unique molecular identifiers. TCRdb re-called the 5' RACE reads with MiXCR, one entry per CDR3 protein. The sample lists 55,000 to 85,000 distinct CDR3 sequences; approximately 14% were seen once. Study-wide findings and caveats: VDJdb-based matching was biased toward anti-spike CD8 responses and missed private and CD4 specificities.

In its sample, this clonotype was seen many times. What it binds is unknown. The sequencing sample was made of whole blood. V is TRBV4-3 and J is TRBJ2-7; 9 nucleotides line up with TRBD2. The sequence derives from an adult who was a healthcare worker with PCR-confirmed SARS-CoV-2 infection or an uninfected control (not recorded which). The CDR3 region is CASSQDRTRALAGQQDEQYF. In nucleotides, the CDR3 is TGCGCCAGCAGCCAAGATAGGACCAGGGCTCTAGCGGGGCAACAGGACGAGCAGTACTTC.